One TCR beta chain is described in this entry. This clone was counted a single time. Its antigen remains unidentified. No base qualities exist here, and no much larger clone lies one base off it. This specimen belongs to a study of shared T cell receptors in the human thymus (dated by TCRdb to the early 2020s). For the study in its entirety: The study examined how self-reactive, shared T-cell receptor alpha chains are generated in the human thymus.

Receptor libraries were prepared by the immunoSEQ multiplex PCR assay. Not all clones reach the TCRdb copy of this immuneACCESS table, which keeps in-frame sequences only. Checked studies attribute under half of the gap to unresolved V genes and leave the rest unexplained. This sample is represented by approximately 68,000 clones; nearly 95% of them were singletons. Approximately 0.03% of the sample is in the top ten clones. Trimming removed 2 bases from V and 0 bases from J, leaving 21 bases between the germline ends. Its CDR3 holds 19 amino acids, cysteine through phenylalanine. The CDR3 DNA has 57 bases and is translated from base 1. Based on the germline V gene, the CDR1 and CDR2 sequences are SGHDT and YYEEEE.

The chain links TRBV5-6 with TRBJ1-3, with the D gene call left open. Sequencing used thymocytes. The clonotype originates from a human donor. The CDR3 reads as follows: CASSFRGSQSRSSGNTIYF. The base sequence is TGTGCCAGCAGCTTCAGAGGGTCCCAATCCCGAAGCTCTGGAAACACCATATATTTT.